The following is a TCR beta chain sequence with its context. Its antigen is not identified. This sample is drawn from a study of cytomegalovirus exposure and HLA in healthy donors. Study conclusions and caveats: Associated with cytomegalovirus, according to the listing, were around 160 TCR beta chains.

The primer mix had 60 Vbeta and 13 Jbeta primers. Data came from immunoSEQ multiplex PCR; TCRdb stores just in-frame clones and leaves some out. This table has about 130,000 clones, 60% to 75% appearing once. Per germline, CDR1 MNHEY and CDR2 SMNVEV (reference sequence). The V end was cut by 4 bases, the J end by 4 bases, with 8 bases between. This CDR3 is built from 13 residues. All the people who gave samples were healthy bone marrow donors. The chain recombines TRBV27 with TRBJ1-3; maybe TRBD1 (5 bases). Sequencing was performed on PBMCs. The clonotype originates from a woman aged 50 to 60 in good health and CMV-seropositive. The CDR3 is CASSSGGGNTIYF. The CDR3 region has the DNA TGTGCCAGCAGTTCCGGGGGAGGAAACACCATATATTTT.